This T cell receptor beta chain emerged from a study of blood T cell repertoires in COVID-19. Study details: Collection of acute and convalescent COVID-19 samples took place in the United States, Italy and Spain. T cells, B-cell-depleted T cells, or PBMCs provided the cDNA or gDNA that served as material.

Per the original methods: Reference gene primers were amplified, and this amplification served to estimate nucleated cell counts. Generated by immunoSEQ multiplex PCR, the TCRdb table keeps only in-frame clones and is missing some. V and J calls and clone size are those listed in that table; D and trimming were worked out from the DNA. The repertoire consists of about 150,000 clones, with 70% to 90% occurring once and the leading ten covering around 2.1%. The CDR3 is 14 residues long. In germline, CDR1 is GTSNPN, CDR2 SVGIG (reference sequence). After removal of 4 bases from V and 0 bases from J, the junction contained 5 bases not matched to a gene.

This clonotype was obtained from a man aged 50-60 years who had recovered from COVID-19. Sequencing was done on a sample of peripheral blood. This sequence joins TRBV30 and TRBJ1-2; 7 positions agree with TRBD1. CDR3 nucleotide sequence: TGTGCCTGGACCACGGACAGGCCTAACTATGGCTACACCTTC. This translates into CAWTTDRPNYGYTF.